The 24 T cell receptor beta chains below all came from one sample that was sequenced in a study of Tregs in tolerant kidney transplant recipients. Generated by immunoSEQ multiplex PCR, the TCRdb table keeps only in-frame clones and is missing some. Here the sample spans 90,000 or so clones, more than 85% being singletons. The nonmyeloablative bone marrow transplants came from related graft donors, with transient mixed chimerism. This sample comprised CD4+ T cells from blood (PBMCs), obtained 12 months after the transplant. Receptors originate from a human patient who received a combined kidney and bone marrow transplant. Some T cells may originate from the graft donor.

The chain employs TRBV7-6 and TRBJ2-1, with TRBD2 as a possible D gene (6 bases). There are 15 residues in the CDR3. The V gene lost 5 bases and the J gene lost 2 bases, with 13 bases spanning the gap. The germline V gene encodes CDR1 SGHVS and CDR2 FNYEAQ. As DNA, the CDR3 is TGTGCCAGCAGCCGCTTTCGGGGGACCTACAATGAGCAGTTCTTC. This codes for CASSRFRGTYNEQFF.

The J gene is TRBJ2-3, the V gene TRBV12-5; 8 bases match TRBD2. The CDR3 has 13 residues. V shed 6 bases and J 7 bases; nucleotides not matched to a gene: 6. Germline CDR1 is LGHNT and CDR2 is FRNRAP. DNA for the CDR3: TGTGCTAGTGGGGCCGGGACTAGTCATACGCAGTATTTT. Encoded protein: CASGAGTSHTQYF.

This rearrangement joins TRBV5-1 to TRBJ2-2; unclear D gene. The CDR3 contains 13 residues. The germline V gene encodes CDR1 SGHRS and CDR2 YFSETQ. Trimming took 0 bases from V and 6 from J, leaving 6 bases between them. CDR3: CASSLDPSGELFF. The CDR3 DNA is TGCGCCAGCAGCTTGGATCCGTCCGGGGAGCTGTTTTTT.

In regard to this clone: The sample has other DNA sequences that encode this CDR3 too. The gene calls are TRBV4-1 and TRBJ1-6, with a possible D match to TRBD1 (6 bases). CDR3 size: 19 residues. V shed 1 base and J shed 4 bases, with 20 bases lying between them. Germline CDR1 MGHRA, CDR2 YSYEKL. CDR3 sequence (DNA): TGCGCCAGCAGCCAAGCAACAACCCTTACAGGGTCTTATAATTCACCCCTCCACTTT. This gives the protein CASSQATTLTGSYNSPLHF.

The chain uses TRBV5-6 and TRBJ1-2; 10 positions match TRBD1. The trim removed 0 bases at V and 3 bases at J, leaving 5 bases unmatched. The CDR3 contains 16 residues. From germline, CDR1 is SGHDT and CDR2 YYEEEE. The CDR3 DNA reads as TGTGCCAGCAGCTTGGGAGGGACAGGGGCTTACTATGGCTACACCTTC. Protein sequence: CASSLGGTGAYYGYTF.

The V call is TRBV19, the J call TRBJ2-1, with 7 bases aligning to TRBD1. The CDR3 length is 15 residues. Unmatched junction bases numbered 10, after V lost 4 bases and J lost 7 bases. Germline values: CDR1 LNHDA, CDR2 SQIVND (reference sequence). The CDR3, as DNA: TGTGCCAGTAGTAGAGACAGGGTCTACCGGAATGAGCAGTTCTTC. It yields the protein CASSRDRVYRNEQFF.

The J gene is TRBJ1-1, the V gene TRBV11-3; 7 bases match TRBD1. The CDR3 has 11 amino acids. Looked up from germline, CDR1 is SGHNT and CDR2 is YENEEA. V shed 6 bases, J shed 7 bases, and the junction held 2 bases outside the gene matches. The CDR3 nucleotides read TGTGCCAGCAGACAGGGGATTGAAGCTTTCTTT. This translates into CASRQGIEAFF. Full variable domain (remainder filled in from reference TRBV11-3 and TRBJ1-1): EAGVVQSPRYKIIEKKQPVAFWCNPISGHNTLYWYLQNLGQGPELLIRYENEEAVDDSQLPKDRFSAERLKGVDSTLKIQPAELGDSAVYLCASRQGIEAFFGQGTRLTVV.

CDR3 nucleotide sequence: TGCAGCGGCCTTACAGACCTCAACACTGAAGCTTTCTTT. This codes for CSGLTDLNTEAFF. The chain recombines TRBV29-1 with TRBJ1-1; D unresolved. Per germline, CDR1 SQVTM and CDR2 ANQGSEA. The CDR3 extends over 13 amino acids. Trimming stripped 7 bases from V and 2 bases from J, with 14 bases between.

CDR3 sequence reads: CASSRGTGGGYEQYF. CDR3 coding DNA: TGTGCCAGCAGCCGGGGGACAGGGGGCGGTTACGAGCAGTACTTC. The gene calls are TRBV5-8 and TRBJ2-7, with 12 nucleotides matching TRBD1. Per germline, CDR1 SGHTS and CDR2 YDEGEE. Losses at the gene ends were 4 bases for V and 4 bases for J; bases not matched to a gene: 6. CDR3 length: 15 residues.

This clone was counted once. The J gene is TRBJ2-1, the V gene TRBV7-6; 9 bases agree with TRBD2. This CDR3 contains 18 residues. V trimming: 2 bases; J trimming: 5 bases; junction bases outside the gene matches: 13. Germline lookup yields CDR1 SGHVS and CDR2 FNYEAQ. The CDR3 loop is CASSLSGAGGILDNEQFF. DNA of the CDR3: TGTGCCAGCAGCTTAAGTGGGGCGGGAGGGATCCTTGACAATGAGCAGTTCTTC.

J is TRBJ1-4 and V is TRBV27, with 7 bases aligning to TRBD1. Germline V CDR1 and CDR2: MNHEY, SMNVEV (reference sequence). The CDR3 covers 15 residues. V lost 5 bases and J lost 7; bases outside the gene matches: 10. The CDR3 sequence: CASSPPGGSGEKLFF. CDR3 nucleotides: TGTGCCAGCAGTCCTCCAGGGGGGTCGGGTGAAAAACTGTTTTTT. Complete variable domain (other parts from reference TRBV27 and TRBJ1-4): EAQVTQNPRYLITVTGKKLTVTCSQNMNHEYMSWYRQDPGLGLRQIYYSMNVEVTDKGDVPEGYKVSRKEKRNFPLILESPSPNQTSLYFCASSPPGGSGEKLFFGSGTQLSVL.

This sequence joins TRBV9 and TRBJ2-7, with TRBD2 matching over 9 bases. This CDR3 has 13 amino acids. Germline lookup yields CDR1 SGDLS and CDR2 YYNGEE. The V and J ends lost 9 bases and 3 bases, in that order; junction bases with no gene match: 7. In DNA, the CDR3 is TGTGCCATTGTGCGGGGGGGTTTCTACGAGCAGTACTTC. Translated: CAIVRGGFYEQYF.

The rearrangement uses TRBV5-1 and TRBJ1-5; D is uncertain. The CDR3 is made up of 14 amino acids. CDR1 is SGHRS and CDR2 is YFSETQ in the germline V gene. V was cut by 3 bases and J by 1 base, with 8 bases left in between. CDR3 nucleotides: TGCGCCAGCAGCTGGCAGGTAAGCAATCAGCCCCAGCATTTT. Encoded protein: CASSWQVSNQPQHF.

The chain uses TRBV13 and TRBJ2-7; 8 bases agree with TRBD1. CDR1 and CDR2 (germline): PRHDT, FYEKMQ (reference sequence). The V and J ends lost 4 bases and 3 bases, in that order; junction bases with no gene match: 2. The CDR3 has 13 amino acids. The CDR3 spells CASSSRGHYEQYF. The CDR3 DNA is TGTGCCAGCAGCTCCAGGGGGCACTACGAGCAGTACTTC.

J is TRBJ2-3 and V is TRBV7-2; 13 nucleotides match TRBD2. After removal of 2 bases from V and 2 bases from J, the junction contained 1 base not matched to a gene. Germline V gives CDR1 SGHTA, CDR2 FQGNSA. The CDR3 extends over 16 amino acids. Here the CDR3 DNA reads TGTGCCAGCAGCTTAACTAGCGGGAGGGTCACAGATACGCAGTATTTT. Its translation is CASSLTSGRVTDTQYF.

The chain joins TRBV7-9 to TRBJ2-7; TRBD1 aligns across 8 bases. The CDR3 extends over 15 amino acids. CDR1 is SEHNR, CDR2 FQNEAQ, per germline (reference sequence). V dropped 1 base and J dropped 0; count of bases not matched to a gene: 2. DNA for the CDR3: TGTGCCAGCAGCTTAGGGGACAGGATCTCCTACGAGCAGTACTTC. The encoded protein is CASSLGDRISYEQYF.

The genes are TRBV4-2 and TRBJ2-5; D is uncertain. The CDR3 extends over 12 amino acids. The germline V gene encodes CDR1 LGHNA and CDR2 YNFKEQ. V lost 4 bases and J lost 4, with 7 bases in between. The chain's CDR3 is CASSRERETQYF. The CDR3 nucleotides are TGTGCCAGCAGCCGCGAAAGAGAGACCCAGTACTTC.

J is TRBJ2-7 and V is TRBV15; TRBD1 agrees at 8 bases. Trimming removed 0 bases from V and 10 bases from J; junction bases left unmatched: 14. CDR3 length equals 16 residues. Germline lookup yields CDR1 LNHNV and CDR2 YYDKDF (reference sequence). The CDR3 DNA follows: TGTGCCACCAGCAGAGATGGGGGTACAGGGGGTTCAGTTCAGTACTTC. This gives the protein CATSRDGGTGGSVQYF.

The chain is built from TRBV5-6 and TRBJ2-7, with TRBD2 as a possible D gene (5 bases). The CDR3 has 13 amino acids. V lost 4 bases, J lost 12 bases, and 20 bases lay in between. Germline V CDR1 and CDR2: SGHDT, YYEEEE. CDR3 bases: TGTGCCAGCAGCCCGGAGGCAGGCGGTAGAAGGTACTTC. It yields the protein CASSPEAGGRRYF.

This clone was counted once. The J gene is TRBJ2-7, the V gene TRBV9, with TRBD1 as a possible D gene (6 bases). The V end was cut by 0 bases, the J end by 5 bases, with 15 bases between. The germline V gene encodes CDR1 SGDLS and CDR2 YYNGEE. This CDR3 has 15 amino acids. CDR3 amino acids: CASSVGPGAINEQYF. The CDR3 nucleotides are TGTGCCAGCAGCGTAGGTCCAGGGGCAATCAACGAGCAGTACTTC.

V and J are TRBV6-5 and TRBJ2-5, with D perhaps TRBD1 (7 bases). Germline V CDR1 and CDR2: MNHEY, SVGAGI. Deletions cut 5 bases from V and 2 bases from J, with 12 bases between. The CDR3 is 14 amino acids. The CDR3 DNA is TGTGCCAGCAGTCGCGGGACAGTACAAGAGACCCAGTACTTC. Its protein product is CASSRGTVQETQYF.

This clone appeared once. The V gene is TRBV28, the J gene TRBJ1-1, with 10 bases identical to TRBD1. This CDR3 region has 13 residues. Germline CDR1 MDHEN, CDR2 SYDVKM. Trimming took 5 bases from V and 7 from J; bases not matched to a gene: 4. The chain's CDR3 is CASSPGTGVEAFF. CDR3 sequence (DNA): TGTGCCAGCAGTCCAGGGACAGGGGTTGAAGCTTTCTTT.

The count of this clone is one. The gene calls are TRBV19 and TRBJ1-3; D remains unclear. The germline V and J ends were trimmed by 0 bases and 3 bases, with 15 bases remaining between them. The CDR3 has 17 residues. The V gene's germline CDR1 is LNHDA and CDR2 SQIVND (reference sequence). This chain's CDR3 is CASSIDKRPRGGNTIYF. In DNA form, the CDR3 reads TGTGCCAGTAGTATAGATAAGCGGCCCCGGGGTGGAAACACCATATATTTT.

The CDR3 nucleotides read TGCGCCAGCTCCTCAGCCACTAGCGGGGGGGCGAATACGCAGTATTTT. Translated: CASSSATSGGANTQYF. The V gene is TRBV5-1, the J gene TRBJ2-3; 13 bases match TRBD2. The CDR3 extends over 16 amino acids. Trimming removed 7 bases from V and 7 bases from J; junction bases left unmatched: 12. Germline assignment: CDR1 SGHRS and CDR2 YFSETQ.